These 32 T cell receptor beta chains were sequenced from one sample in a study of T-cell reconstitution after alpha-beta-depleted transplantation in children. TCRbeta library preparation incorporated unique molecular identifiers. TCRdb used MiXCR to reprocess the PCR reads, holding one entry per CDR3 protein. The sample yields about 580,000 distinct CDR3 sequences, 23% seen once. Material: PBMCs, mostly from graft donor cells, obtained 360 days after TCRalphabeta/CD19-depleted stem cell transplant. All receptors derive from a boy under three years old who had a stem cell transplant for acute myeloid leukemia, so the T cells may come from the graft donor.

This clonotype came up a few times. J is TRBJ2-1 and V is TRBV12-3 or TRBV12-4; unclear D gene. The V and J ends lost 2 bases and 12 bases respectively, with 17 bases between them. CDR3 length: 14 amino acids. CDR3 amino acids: CASSLFTRPSGQFF. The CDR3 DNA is TGTGCCAGCAGTTTATTCACCCGTCCTTCGGGGCAGTTCTTC.

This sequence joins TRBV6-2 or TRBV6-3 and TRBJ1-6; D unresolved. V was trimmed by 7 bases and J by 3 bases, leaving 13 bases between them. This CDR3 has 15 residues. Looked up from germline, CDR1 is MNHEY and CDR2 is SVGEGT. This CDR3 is CASNSELIYNSPLHF. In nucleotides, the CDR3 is TGTGCCAGCAATTCAGAGCTCATCTATAATTCACCCCTCCACTTT.

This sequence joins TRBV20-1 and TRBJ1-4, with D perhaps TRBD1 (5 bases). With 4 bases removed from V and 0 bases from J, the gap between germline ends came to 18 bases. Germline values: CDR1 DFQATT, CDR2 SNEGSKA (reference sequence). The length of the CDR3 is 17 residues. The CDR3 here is CSATTSGGLTTNEKLFF. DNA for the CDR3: TGCAGTGCTACCACAAGTGGGGGATTAACAACTAATGAAAAACTGTTTTTT.

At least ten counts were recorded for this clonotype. DNA for the CDR3: TGCAGCGTTGAAGTTGCTAGGGGGGGATCCTACGAGCAGTACGTC. This sequence encodes CSVEVARGGSYEQYV. V and J are TRBV29-1 and TRBJ2-7, with D tentatively TRBD2 (7 bases). Germline CDR1 SQVTM, CDR2 ANQGSEA. Trimming took 1 base from V and 1 from J, leaving 14 bases between them. This CDR3 spans 15 amino acids.

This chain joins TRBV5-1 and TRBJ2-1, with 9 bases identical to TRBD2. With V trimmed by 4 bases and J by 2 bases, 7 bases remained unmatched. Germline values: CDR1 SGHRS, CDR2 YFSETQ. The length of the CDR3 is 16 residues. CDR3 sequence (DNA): TGCGCCAGCAGCGTGGCTAGCGGGGCCACCTACAATGAGCAGTTCTTC. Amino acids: CASSVASGATYNEQFF.

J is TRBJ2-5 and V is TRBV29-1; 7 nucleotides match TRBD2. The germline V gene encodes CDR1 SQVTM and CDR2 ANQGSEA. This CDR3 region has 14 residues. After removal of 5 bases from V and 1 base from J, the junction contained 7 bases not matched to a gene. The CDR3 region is CSVRLAVLQETQYF. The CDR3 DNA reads TGCAGCGTTCGTCTAGCGGTCCTCCAAGAGACCCAGTACTTC.

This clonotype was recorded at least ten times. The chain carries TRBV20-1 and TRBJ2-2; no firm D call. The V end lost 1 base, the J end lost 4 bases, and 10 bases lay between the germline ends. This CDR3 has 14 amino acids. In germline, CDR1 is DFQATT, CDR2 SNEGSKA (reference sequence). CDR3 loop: CSARVRRTTGELFF. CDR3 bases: TGCAGTGCTAGAGTTCGCAGGACCACCGGGGAGCTGTTTTTT.

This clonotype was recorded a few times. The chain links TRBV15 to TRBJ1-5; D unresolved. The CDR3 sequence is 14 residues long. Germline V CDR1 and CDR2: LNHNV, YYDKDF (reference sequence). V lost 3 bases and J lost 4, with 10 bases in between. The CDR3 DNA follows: TGTGCCACCAGCAGGGTGGAGGCGAATCAGCCCCAGCATTTT. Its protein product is CATSRVEANQPQHF.

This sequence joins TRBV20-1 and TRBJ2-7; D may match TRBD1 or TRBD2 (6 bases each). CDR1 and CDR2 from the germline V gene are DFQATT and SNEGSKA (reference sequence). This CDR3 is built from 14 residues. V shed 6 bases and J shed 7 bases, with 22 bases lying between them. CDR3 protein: CSARLPGAFSEQYV. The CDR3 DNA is TGCAGTGCCCGACTTCCGGGGGCGTTTTCGGAGCAGTACGTC.

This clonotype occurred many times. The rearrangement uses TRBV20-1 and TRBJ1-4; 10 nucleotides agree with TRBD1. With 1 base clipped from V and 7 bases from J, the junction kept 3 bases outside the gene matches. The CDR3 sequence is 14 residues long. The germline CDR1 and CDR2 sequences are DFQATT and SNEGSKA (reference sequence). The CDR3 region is CSARAGTGVEKLFF. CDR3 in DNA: TGCAGTGCTAGAGCCGGGACAGGGGTTGAAAAACTGTTTTTT.

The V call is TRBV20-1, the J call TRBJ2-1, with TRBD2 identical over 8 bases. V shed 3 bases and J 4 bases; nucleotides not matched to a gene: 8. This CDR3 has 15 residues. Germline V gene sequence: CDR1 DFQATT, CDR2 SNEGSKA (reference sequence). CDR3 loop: CSASSPSGGYNEQFF. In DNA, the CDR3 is TGCAGTGCTAGTTCTCCAAGCGGGGGATACAATGAGCAGTTCTTC.

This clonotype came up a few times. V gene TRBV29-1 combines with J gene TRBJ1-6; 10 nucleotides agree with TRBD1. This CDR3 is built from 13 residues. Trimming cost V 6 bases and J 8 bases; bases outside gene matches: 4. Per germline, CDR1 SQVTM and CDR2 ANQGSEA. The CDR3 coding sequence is TGCAGCGTCGGGGGGACAGGGGATTCACCCCTCCACTTT. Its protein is CSVGGTGDSPLHF.

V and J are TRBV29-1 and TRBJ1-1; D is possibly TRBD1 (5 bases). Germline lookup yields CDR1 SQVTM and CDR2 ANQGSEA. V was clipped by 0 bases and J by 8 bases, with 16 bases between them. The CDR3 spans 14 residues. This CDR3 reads CSVEDRGVNPEAFF. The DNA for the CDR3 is TGCAGCGTTGAAGATCGAGGGGTTAACCCCGAAGCTTTCTTT.

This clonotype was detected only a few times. The CDR3 DNA sequence: TGTGCCAGCAGCTTCCATCCTCGGGACTTACAAGAGACCCAGTACTTC. Translating it yields CASSFHPRDLQETQYF. The chain carries TRBV5-5 and TRBJ2-5; maybe TRBD2 (6 bases). The CDR3 has 16 amino acids. Trimming took 2 bases from V and 2 from J, leaving 16 bases between them. Germline V gene lookup returns CDR1 SGHKS and CDR2 YYEKEE (reference sequence).

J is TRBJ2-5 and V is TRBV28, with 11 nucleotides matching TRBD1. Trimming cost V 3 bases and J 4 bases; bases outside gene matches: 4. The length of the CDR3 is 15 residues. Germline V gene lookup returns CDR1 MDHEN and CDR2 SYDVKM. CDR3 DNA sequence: TGTGCCAGCAGTTTGCTAGGACAGGGGGCAGAGACCCAGTACTTC. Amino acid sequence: CASSLLGQGAETQYF.

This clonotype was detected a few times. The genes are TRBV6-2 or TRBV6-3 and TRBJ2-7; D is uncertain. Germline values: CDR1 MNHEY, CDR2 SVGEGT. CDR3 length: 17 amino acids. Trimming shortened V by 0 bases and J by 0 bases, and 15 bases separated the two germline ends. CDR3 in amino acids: CASSYSGSPFYSYEQYF. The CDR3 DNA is TGTGCCAGCAGTTACTCTGGCAGTCCCTTTTACTCCTACGAGCAGTACTTC.

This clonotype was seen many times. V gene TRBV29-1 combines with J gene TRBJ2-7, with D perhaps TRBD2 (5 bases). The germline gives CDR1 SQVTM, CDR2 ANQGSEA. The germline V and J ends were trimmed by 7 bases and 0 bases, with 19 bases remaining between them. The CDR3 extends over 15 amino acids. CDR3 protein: CSAGLTNQHSYEQYF. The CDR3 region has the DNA TGCAGCGCTGGGCTGACTAATCAACACTCCTACGAGCAGTACTTC.

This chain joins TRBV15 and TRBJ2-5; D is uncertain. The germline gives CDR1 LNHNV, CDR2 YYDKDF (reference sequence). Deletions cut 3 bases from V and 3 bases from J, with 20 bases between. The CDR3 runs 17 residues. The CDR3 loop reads CATSRPQAYHWEETQYF. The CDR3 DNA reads TGTGCCACCAGCAGGCCCCAGGCTTACCACTGGGAAGAGACCCAGTACTTC. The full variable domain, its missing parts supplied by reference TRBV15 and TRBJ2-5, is DAMVIQNPRYQVTQFGKPVTLSCSQTLNHNVMYWYQQKSSQAPKLLFHYYDKDFNNEADTPDNFQSRRPNTSFCFLDIRSPGLGDTAMYLCATSRPQAYHWEETQYFGPGTRLLVL.

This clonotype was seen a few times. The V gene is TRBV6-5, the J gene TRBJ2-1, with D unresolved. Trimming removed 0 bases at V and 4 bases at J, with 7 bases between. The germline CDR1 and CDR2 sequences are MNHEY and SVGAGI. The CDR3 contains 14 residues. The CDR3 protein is CASSYSGQYNEQFF. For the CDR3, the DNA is TGTGCCAGCAGTTACTCGGGCCAGTACAATGAGCAGTTCTTC.

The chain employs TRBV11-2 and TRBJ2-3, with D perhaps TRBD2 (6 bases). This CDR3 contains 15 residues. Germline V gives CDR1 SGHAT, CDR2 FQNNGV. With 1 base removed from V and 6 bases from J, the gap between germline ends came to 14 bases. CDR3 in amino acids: CASSLGLERGDTQYF. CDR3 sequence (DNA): TGTGCCAGCAGCTTAGGACTAGAGAGAGGCGATACGCAGTATTTT.

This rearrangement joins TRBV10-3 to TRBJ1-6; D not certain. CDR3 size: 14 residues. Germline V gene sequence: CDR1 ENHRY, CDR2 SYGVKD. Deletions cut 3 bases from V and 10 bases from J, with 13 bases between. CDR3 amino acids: CAISDRVPYSPLHF. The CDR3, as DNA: TGTGCCATCAGTGACCGAGTCCCCTACTCACCCCTCCACTTT.

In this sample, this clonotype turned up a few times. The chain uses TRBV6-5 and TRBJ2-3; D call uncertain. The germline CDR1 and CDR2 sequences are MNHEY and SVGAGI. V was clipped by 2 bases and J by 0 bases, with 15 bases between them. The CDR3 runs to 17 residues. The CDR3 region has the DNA TGTGCCAGCAGTTACAAGGGATCCGGTTTTAGCACAGATACGCAGTATTTT. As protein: CASSYKGSGFSTDTQYF.

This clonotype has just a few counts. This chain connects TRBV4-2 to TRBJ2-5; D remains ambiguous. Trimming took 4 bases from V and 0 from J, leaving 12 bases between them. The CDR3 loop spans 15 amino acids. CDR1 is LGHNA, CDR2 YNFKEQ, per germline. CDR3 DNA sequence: TGTGCCAGCAGCCGTCTCGGTGCCGACCAAGAGACCCAGTACTTC. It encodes CASSRLGADQETQYF.

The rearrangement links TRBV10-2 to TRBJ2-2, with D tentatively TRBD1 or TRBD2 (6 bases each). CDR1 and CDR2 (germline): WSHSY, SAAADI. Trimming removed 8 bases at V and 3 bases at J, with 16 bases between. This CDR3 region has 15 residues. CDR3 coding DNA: TGCGCCAGCGGCTCCTACGGGGGCTACACCGGGGAGCTGTTTTTT. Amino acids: CASGSYGGYTGELFF.

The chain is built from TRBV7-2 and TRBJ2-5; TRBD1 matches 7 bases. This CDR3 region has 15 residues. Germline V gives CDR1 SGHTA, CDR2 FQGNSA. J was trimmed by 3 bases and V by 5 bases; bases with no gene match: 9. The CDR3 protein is CASSPYRDSKETQYF. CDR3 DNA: TGTGCCAGCAGCCCATACCGGGACAGCAAAGAGACCCAGTACTTC. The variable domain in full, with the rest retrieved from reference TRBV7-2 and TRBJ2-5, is GAGVSQSPSNKVTEKGKDVELRCDPISGHTALYWYRQSLGQGLEFLIYFQGNSAPDKSGLPSDRFSAERTGGSVSTLTIQRTQQEDSAVYLCASSPYRDSKETQYFGPGTRLLVL.

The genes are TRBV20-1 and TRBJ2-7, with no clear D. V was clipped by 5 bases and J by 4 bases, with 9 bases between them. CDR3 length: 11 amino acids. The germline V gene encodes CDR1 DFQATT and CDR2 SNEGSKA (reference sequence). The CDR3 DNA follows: TGCAGTGCTGGGGAAAGTTACGAGCAGTACGTC. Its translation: CSAGESYEQYV.

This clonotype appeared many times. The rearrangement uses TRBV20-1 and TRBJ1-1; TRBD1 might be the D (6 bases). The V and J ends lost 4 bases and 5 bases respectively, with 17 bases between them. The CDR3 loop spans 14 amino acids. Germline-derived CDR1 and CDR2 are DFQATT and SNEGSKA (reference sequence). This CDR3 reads CSAIPGTSSTEAFF. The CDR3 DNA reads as TGCAGTGCTATCCCCGGGACATCTTCAACTGAAGCTTTCTTT.

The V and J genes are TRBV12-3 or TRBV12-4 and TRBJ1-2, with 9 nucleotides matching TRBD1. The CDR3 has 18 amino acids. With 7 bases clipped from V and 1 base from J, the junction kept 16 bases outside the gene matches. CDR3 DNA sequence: TGTGCCAGCACGGGACCCGGGACAGGGCGAGGATTTAACTATGGCTACACCTTC. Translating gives CASTGPGTGRGFNYGYTF.

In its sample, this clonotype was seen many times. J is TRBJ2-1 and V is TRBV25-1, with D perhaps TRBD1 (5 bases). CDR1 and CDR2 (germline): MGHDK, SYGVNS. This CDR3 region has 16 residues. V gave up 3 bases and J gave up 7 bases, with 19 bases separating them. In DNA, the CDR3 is TGTGCCAGCAGTGACTCTAGGGGAACCCAACAAAATGAGCAGTTCTTC. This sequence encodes CASSDSRGTQQNEQFF.

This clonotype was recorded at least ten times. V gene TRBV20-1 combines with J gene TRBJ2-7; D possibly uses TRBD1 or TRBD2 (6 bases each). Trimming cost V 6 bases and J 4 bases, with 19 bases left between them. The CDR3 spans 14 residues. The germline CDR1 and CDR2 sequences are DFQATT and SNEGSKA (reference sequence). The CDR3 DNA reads TGCAGTGCCACCCGCGGGACACGGCCGTACGAGCAGTACGTC. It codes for CSATRGTRPYEQYV.

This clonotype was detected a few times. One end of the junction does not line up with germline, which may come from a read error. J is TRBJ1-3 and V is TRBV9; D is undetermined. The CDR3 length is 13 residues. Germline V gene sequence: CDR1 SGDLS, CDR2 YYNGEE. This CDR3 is CASGPSAGNTTYF. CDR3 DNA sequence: TGTGCCAGCGGTCCGTCTGCTGGAAACACCACATATTTT.

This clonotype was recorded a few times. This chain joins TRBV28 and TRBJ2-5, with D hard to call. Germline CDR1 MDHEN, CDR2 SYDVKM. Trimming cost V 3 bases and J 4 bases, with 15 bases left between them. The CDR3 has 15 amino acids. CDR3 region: CASSFPGPSGETQYF. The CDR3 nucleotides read TGTGCCAGCAGTTTCCCTGGACCCTCTGGAGAGACCCAGTACTTC.